This T cell receptor (beta chain) was obtained from a study of PD-1 blockade in classical Hodgkin lymphoma. Study-level results: A significant rise in TCR diversity was seen by C4D1 for CD4+ cells but not for CD8+ cells.

Every patient had relapsed following autologous stem cell transplantation, and cohorts differed in brentuximab vedotin exposure. Isolation of CD4+ T cells from thawed PBMCs was performed by magnetic negative selection. The V end was cut by 0 bases, the J end by 4 bases, with 12 bases between. Germline V gene data show CDR1 as SEHNR and CDR2 as FQNEAQ (reference sequence). The CDR3 spans 16 residues. Here immunoSEQ multiplex PCR was the method, and the copy in TCRdb shows in-frame clones only, minus some. Of about 7,700 clones listed, 75% to 90% are singletons. For this clone: Its matching antigen is unknown.

The sequence was collected from a human donor with classical Hodgkin lymphoma. The sample was CD4+ T cells from blood, taken at baseline. The J gene is TRBJ2-2, the V gene TRBV7-9; D is perhaps TRBD2 (6 bases). DNA for the CDR3: TGTGCCAGCAGCTTAGCGTTGGGACTCTCCACCGGGGAGCTGTTTTTT. This sequence encodes CASSLALGLSTGELFF.